What follows are 19 T cell receptor beta chains derived from one specimen sequenced in a study of metastatic and nonmetastatic thyroid tumors (dated by TCRdb to 2019 to 2021). Library preparation was by PCR. The reads were generated on an Illumina HiSeq 4000. The public reads were reanalyzed by TCRdb: fastp trimming at Q25, MiXCR alignment, in-frame beta chains only. The sample has 32,000 or so clones on record, around a fifth of them singletons. The top ten hold about 8% of the sample. None of the patients had been given any treatment before thyroid surgery. Source material: blood. These receptors were taken from a female donor with papillary thyroid cancer or a benign thyroid nodule (not recorded which). Some clones in this sample may be carry-over from other donors' samples.

The V and J genes are TRBV20-1 and TRBJ1-2; 8 positions agree with TRBD1. Germline loops: CDR1 DFQATT, CDR2 SNEGSKA (reference sequence). V shed 5 bases and J 6 bases; nucleotides not matched to a gene: 5. CDR3 length: 12 residues. The DNA of the CDR3 is TGCAGTGCTTTCGACAGGGGCGATGGCTACACCTTC. It codes for CSAFDRGDGYTF.

J is TRBJ2-7 and V is TRBV12-3 or TRBV12-4; TRBD1 might be the D (6 bases). The CDR3 has 13 residues. Between the trimmed V and J ends, which lost 9 bases and 3 bases, there was a span of 15 bases. DNA of the CDR3: TGTGCCAGATACAGGGTTAACGGCTACGAGCAGTACTTC. Translated, it gives CARYRVNGYEQYF.

This clone came up many times. The chain has TRBV20-1 and TRBJ2-7, with 12 bases matching TRBD2. The CDR3 runs 16 residues. J gave up 6 bases and V 5 bases, and 14 bases lay outside the gene matches. Germline assignment: CDR1 DFQATT and CDR2 SNEGSKA (reference sequence). For the CDR3, the DNA is TGCAGTGCTTCGGGCTTGCTAGCGGGGGGGAGGGGCGAGCAGTACTTC. Residues: CSASGLLAGGRGEQYF.

V usage is TRBV7-8 and J usage is TRBJ2-1; D ambiguous. V lost 4 bases, J lost 2 bases, and 9 bases lay in between. The length of the CDR3 is 14 residues. Germline values: CDR1 SGHVS, CDR2 FQNEAQ. The CDR3 DNA reads as TGTGCCAGCAGCTCTCGGGTCACCTACAATGAGCAGTTCTTC. Translated, it gives CASSSRVTYNEQFF.

As concerns this clone: This may stem from a read error, because a much larger clone lies one nucleotide away. This chain connects TRBV7-9 to TRBJ2-7; D is unresolved. Trimming stripped 6 bases from V and 7 bases from J, with 10 bases between. Germline CDR1 reads SEHNR; CDR2 reads FQNEAQ (reference sequence). This CDR3 contains 11 residues. The DNA for the CDR3 is TGTGCCAGCAGGCATATTTGGGAGCAGTACTTC. Protein product: CASRHIWEQYF.

The J gene is TRBJ2-1, the V gene TRBV5-1; TRBD2 matches at 11 bases. The CDR3 length is 20 residues. Germline lookup yields CDR1 SGHRS and CDR2 YFSETQ. Trimming cost V 6 bases and J 0 bases; bases outside gene matches: 17. CDR3 nucleotide sequence: TGCGCCAGCAAGGCCGGGGGACTAGCGGCCGACAAGAGCTCCTACAATGAGCAGTTCTTC. Translated, it gives CASKAGGLAADKSSYNEQFF.

This clone is medium-sized in the sample. CDR3 region: CASSLDRNNSPLHF. CDR3 DNA sequence: TGTGCCAGCAGTTTGGACAGAAATAATTCACCCCTCCACTTT. The chain is built from TRBV27 and TRBJ1-6; perhaps TRBD1 as D (6 bases). This CDR3 has 14 residues. Germline V gives CDR1 MNHEY, CDR2 SMNVEV (reference sequence). The V and J ends lost 3 bases and 5 bases respectively, with 8 bases between them.

The rearrangement joins TRBV11-2 to TRBJ2-7; D may correspond to TRBD1 or TRBD2 (5 bases each). The CDR3 is 12 amino acids. Trimming shortened V by 1 base and J by 11 bases, and 12 bases separated the two germline ends. Germline CDR1 reads SGHAT; CDR2 reads FQNNGV. Here the CDR3 DNA reads TGTGCCAGCAGCTTAGGGGGGACGGCGAAGTACTTC. Amino acid sequence: CASSLGGTAKYF. Looking up the rest from reference TRBV11-2 and TRBJ2-7 gives the full variable domain: EAGVAQSPRYKIIEKRQSVAFWCNPISGHATLYWYQQILGQGPKLLIQFQNNGVVDDSQLPKDRFSAERLKGVDSTLKIQPAKLEDSAVYLCASSLGGTAKYFGPGTRLTVT.

This clone turned up a few times. J is TRBJ1-2 and V is TRBV28; 8 bases line up with TRBD1. The CDR3 spans 13 residues. J was trimmed by 1 base and V by 8 bases; bases with no gene match: 3. The germline V gene encodes CDR1 MDHEN and CDR2 SYDVKM. CDR3 amino acids: CASLGQVNYGYTF. In nucleotides, the CDR3 is TGTGCCAGCTTGGGACAGGTTAACTATGGCTACACCTTC.

The chain combines TRBV5-4 with TRBJ1-6; the match to TRBD1 covers 9 bases. This CDR3 has 17 amino acids. The germline gives CDR1 SGHNT, CDR2 YYREEE (reference sequence). J lost 9 bases, V lost 4 bases, and 14 bases had no gene match. The CDR3 DNA sequence: TGTGCCAGCAGCCTGGCCGGAGGGACAGGGCAGAGTTCACCCCTCCACTTT. Amino acid sequence: CASSLAGGTGQSSPLHF.

This clone was observed many times. This rearrangement joins TRBV7-4 to TRBJ1-3, with a tentative D call TRBD1 (5 bases). CDR3 size: 17 residues. The germline V gene has CDR1 SGHVT and CDR2 SQSDAQ. V was shortened by 6 bases and J by 0 bases, with 18 bases between the two germline ends. This CDR3 reads CASRPEGGTFSGNTIYF. CDR3 coding DNA: TGTGCCAGCAGACCCGAAGGCGGGACTTTCTCTGGAAACACCATATATTTT.

The sample holds many counts of this clone. The chain is built from TRBV12-3 or TRBV12-4 and TRBJ2-4, with TRBD2 matching over 10 bases. This CDR3 comprises 16 residues. V was clipped by 7 bases and J by 9 bases; unmatched bases: 15. CDR3 bases: TGTGCCAGCACCAGAGCGGGAGGGCCTCCTCAGGGCATTCAGTACTTC. Its translation: CASTRAGGPPQGIQYF.

This clone was picked up many times. The rearrangement uses TRBV6-1 and TRBJ1-5; 10 nucleotides match TRBD1. Germline-derived CDR1 and CDR2 are MNHNS and SASEGT. CDR3 length equals 14 residues. With 7 bases clipped from V and 2 bases from J, the junction kept 2 bases outside the gene matches. The CDR3 DNA is TGTGCCAGCAAGACAGGGGGCGGCAATCAGCCCCAGCATTTT. It encodes CASKTGGGNQPQHF.

This clone came up many times. V is TRBV5-1 and J is TRBJ2-3; TRBD2 aligns across 11 bases. Per germline, CDR1 SGHRS and CDR2 YFSETQ. V was clipped by 2 bases and J by 5 bases; unmatched bases: 4. This CDR3 comprises 15 residues. CDR3 protein: CASSFSGRGRDTQYF. The DNA for the CDR3 is TGCGCCAGCAGCTTTAGCGGGAGGGGTCGAGATACGCAGTATTTT.

The table lists this clone with a few counts. The gene calls are TRBV5-1 and TRBJ2-1; D call uncertain. Germline values: CDR1 SGHRS, CDR2 YFSETQ. V was pared by 0 bases and J by 9 bases, with 7 bases between. The CDR3 extends over 12 amino acids. The CDR3, as DNA: TGCGCCAGCAGCTTGGGAGAGCTTGAGCAGTTCTTC. It translates to CASSLGELEQFF.

The chain uses TRBV18 and TRBJ1-1, with 7 bases matching TRBD1. Trimming took 6 bases from V and 2 from J; bases not matched to a gene: 12. Germline values: CDR1 KGHSH, CDR2 LQKENI. There are 16 residues in the CDR3. The CDR3 DNA follows: TGTGCCAGCTCTTCTTACCCGGGACAGAAAAACACTGAAGCTTTCTTT. The encoded protein is CASSSYPGQKNTEAFF.

Ten or more counts support this clone. CDR3 DNA: TGTGCCAGCAGTTTCAGGGACAGGGGGCCGGCTTTCTTT. Amino acid sequence: CASSFRDRGPAFF. The chain couples TRBV14 to TRBJ1-1; 12 bases line up with TRBD1. There are 13 residues in the CDR3. Germline V gene data show CDR1 as SGHDN and CDR2 as FVKESK. Germline trimming cut 6 bases from V and 11 bases from J; bases unmatched to any gene: 7.

There are many counts of this clone. The J gene is TRBJ2-7, the V gene TRBV29-1; D gene uncertain. V gave up 4 bases and J gave up 1 base, with 8 bases separating them. Germline V gene sequence: CDR1 SQVTM, CDR2 ANQGSEA. CDR3 size: 12 residues. The CDR3 loop reads CSVGEQSYEQYF. CDR3 nucleotides: TGCAGCGTTGGTGAGCAGTCCTACGAGCAGTACTTC.

The chain couples TRBV7-2 to TRBJ1-2, with D possibly being TRBD1 (5 bases). V was pared by 0 bases and J by 8 bases, with 13 bases between. Germline CDR1 reads SGHTA; CDR2 reads FQGNSA. The CDR3 is 14 residues long. The CDR3 nucleotides read TGTGCCAGCAGCTTAGCGCATGGGGGAGGAGGCTACACCTTC. This encodes CASSLAHGGGGYTF.